The clone carrying this T cell receptor beta chain was seen at least ten times. The target antigen is unknown. This entry belongs to a study of T cells after yellow fever vaccination. Study observations and caveats: Booster sampling recovered most clones from primary vaccination (approximately 96% CD4, 88% CD8).

Per the germline V gene, CDR1 is SEHNR and CDR2 is FQNEAQ (reference sequence). CDR3 length equals 15 residues. V dropped 2 bases and J dropped 3 bases, with 12 bases sitting between them. TCRdb redid the calling of the 5' RACE reads with MiXCR, one entry per CDR3 protein. The sample has roughly 62,000 distinct CDR3 sequences, approximately 7.7% seen once. The chain carries TRBV7-9 and TRBJ2-3; D uncertain. The receptor was derived from a man between 18 and 35 years old who received the YFV17D yellow fever vaccine. The sample was CD8+ T cells sorted from PBMCs, taken on the day of the first yellow fever vaccination. The CDR3 sequence: CASSLWFSETDTQYF. CDR3 coding DNA: TGTGCCAGCAGCTTATGGTTTTCGGAAACAGATACGCAGTATTTT.